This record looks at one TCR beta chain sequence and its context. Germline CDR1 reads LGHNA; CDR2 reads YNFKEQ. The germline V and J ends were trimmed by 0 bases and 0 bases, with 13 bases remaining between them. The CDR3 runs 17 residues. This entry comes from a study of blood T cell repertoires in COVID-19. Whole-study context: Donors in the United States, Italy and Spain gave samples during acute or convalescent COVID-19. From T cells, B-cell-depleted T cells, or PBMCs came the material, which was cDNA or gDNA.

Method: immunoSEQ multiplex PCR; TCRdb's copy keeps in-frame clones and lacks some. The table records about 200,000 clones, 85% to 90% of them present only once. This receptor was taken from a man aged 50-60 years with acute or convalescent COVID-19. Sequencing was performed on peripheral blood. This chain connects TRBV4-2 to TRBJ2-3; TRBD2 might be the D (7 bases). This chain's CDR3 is CASSQEGGAVSTDTQYF. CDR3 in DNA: TGTGCCAGCAGCCAAGAAGGGGGGGCTGTGAGCACAGATACGCAGTATTTT.